This TCR beta chain was profiled in a study of blood T cell repertoires in COVID-19. Study as a whole: The analysed material was cDNA or gDNA that came from T cells, B-cell-depleted T cells, or PBMCs.

Recovered Cohort 3 donors showed two negative PCRs, clearance, or symptom resolution. Trimming removed 7 bases at V and 5 bases at J, with 11 bases between. The CDR3 covers 12 residues. The V gene's germline CDR1 is LNHDA and CDR2 SQIVND (reference sequence). TCRdb's copy holds only in-frame clones and misses some; the assay was immunoSEQ multiplex PCR. The repertoire consists of fewer than 300,000 clones, with around 85% occurring once and the leading ten covering about 2.7%. The chain employs TRBV19 and TRBJ1-2, with D maybe TRBD1 (6 bases). Sequenced input: PBMCs or T cells enriched from blood (not recorded which). This receptor was taken from a woman between 50 and 59 years old who had recovered from COVID-19. The DNA for the CDR3 is TGTGCCAGTAACCCCGGACAGTATGGCTACACCTTC. Protein: CASNPGQYGYTF.